This T cell receptor (beta chain) was recorded in a study of sequential checkpoint blockade in melanoma. About the research overall: Patients were randomized 1:1 to nivolumab-then-ipilimumab or ipilimumab-then-nivolumab first-line.

CDR3 length: 13 residues. Trimming removed 6 bases from V and 5 bases from J, with 14 bases in between. Germline V CDR1 and CDR2: WSHSY, SAAADI. Described treatment: randomized to nivolumab then ipilimumab (arm A) or the reverse (arm B). None of the patients previously received DNA-damaging chemotherapy. Sorted cells were live CD3+CD8+, lacking CD19 and CD56, from PBMCs. Data came from immunoSEQ multiplex PCR; TCRdb stores just in-frame clones and leaves some out. Here the sample spans around 21,000 clones, roughly 80% being singletons. Sequenced here: CD8+ T cells sorted from blood (inferred from file names), sampled from a patient given nivolumab and ipilimumab in sequence. The gene calls are TRBV10-2 and TRBJ2-7, with TRBD1 as a possible D gene (6 bases). This TCR came from a human donor with melanoma. In nucleotides, the CDR3 is TGCGCCAGCAGGGACTTCGGGACACACGAGCAGTACTTC. It translates to CASRDFGTHEQYF.